This TCR beta chain was profiled in a study of regulatory T cells in long-lasting Graves disease. Study-level information: Duration of antithyroid drug therapy among newly diagnosed Graves' patients was under 3 months.

This clonotype was seen many times. HTBI primers from iRepertoire and Arm-PCR of CDR3 regions yielded the TCR beta libraries. Via MiXCR, TCRdb re-called the multiplex PCR reads, giving one row per CDR3 protein. The data show about 620,000 distinct CDR3 sequences, with roughly 15% seen just once and 15% to 20% held by the top ten. Time point noted: newly diagnosed GD, antithyroid drugs for less than 3 months. Making the TCR library involved RNA that had been extracted from PBMCs. These data also featured in a second study, about T cells in Graves' hyperthyroidism and ophthalmopathy.

This clonotype was obtained from a woman in her 30s with Graves disease. Specimen: peripheral blood mononuclear cells (PBMCs), collected at new diagnosis, from a patient treated with antithyroid drugs.

In DNA, the CDR3 is TGTGCCTGGGACACACACTATGGCTACACCTTC. Its protein product is CAWDTHYGYTF. This sequence joins TRBV30 and TRBJ1-2; D gene ambiguous. V was trimmed by 5 bases and J by 3 bases, leaving 7 bases between them. Germline V gives CDR1 GTSNPN, CDR2 SVGIG (reference sequence). This CDR3 contains 11 residues.